These 26 T cell receptor beta chains originate from one sample sequenced in a study of human T cells and chemical hapten exposure. TCRdb re-called the RACE reads with MiXCR, one entry per CDR3 protein. The sample lists tens of thousands of distinct CDR3 sequences, about a tenth occurring once. Sample time point: patch test 2, 6 weeks after DPC sensitization. As to treatment: therapeutic diphenylcyclopropenone sensitization with weekly scalp DPC. The sample consisted of whole blood, taken in connection with sensitization to the hapten diphenylcyclopropenone (DPC). These receptors originate from a woman aged 25 to 39 with alopecia areata. Some clones in this sample may be carry-over from other donors' samples.

This chain links TRBV20-1 with TRBJ1-2; a possible D gene is TRBD1 (5 bases). The CDR3 totals 13 residues. Trimming removed 1 base at V and 3 bases at J, with 9 bases between. Germline CDR1 DFQATT, CDR2 SNEGSKA (reference sequence). The CDR3 is CSARVGTDYGYTF. The CDR3 nucleotides read TGCAGTGCTAGAGTCGGGACTGACTATGGCTACACCTTC.

The table lists this clonotype with many counts. The chain carries TRBV29-1 and TRBJ2-7; TRBD1 is a possible D gene (6 bases). This CDR3 is built from 11 residues. The germline V gene encodes CDR1 SQVTM and CDR2 ANQGSEA. Trimming pared 7 bases from V and 5 bases from J, leaving 12 bases between. This CDR3 is CSGVTGNEQYF. Written as DNA, the CDR3 is TGCAGCGGGGTGACAGGCAACGAGCAGTACTTC.

This clonotype occurred a few times. The chain joins TRBV29-1 to TRBJ2-2; no firm D call. The CDR3 has 14 amino acids. V shed 5 bases and J shed 2 bases, with 12 bases lying between them. Germline V gives CDR1 SQVTM, CDR2 ANQGSEA. CDR3 DNA sequence: TGCAGCGTTTTTATTCTAGGCAACACCGGGGAGCTGTTTTTT. Translated, it gives CSVFILGNTGELFF.

The chain has TRBV5-4 and TRBJ2-3, with 13 nucleotides matching TRBD2. Germline-derived CDR1 and CDR2 are SGHNT and YYREEE (reference sequence). The ends lost 4 bases at V and 4 bases at J; junction bases unmatched: 9. This CDR3 has 17 amino acids. The CDR3: CASSQTSGGTNPDTQYF. CDR3 bases: TGTGCCAGCAGCCAGACTAGCGGGGGGACAAATCCAGATACGCAGTATTTT.

This clonotype came up many times. The chain couples TRBV29-1 to TRBJ2-5, with 7 bases aligning to TRBD1. Germline CDR1 and CDR2: SQVTM and ANQGSEA. Losses at the gene ends were 3 bases for V and 2 bases for J; bases not matched to a gene: 3. This CDR3 is 13 amino acids long. The CDR3, as DNA: TGCAGCGTTGATTGGGACAGTCAAGAGACCCAGTACTTC. Its translation is CSVDWDSQETQYF. Together with reference TRBV29-1 and TRBJ2-5, the CDR3 gives the full variable domain: SAVISQKPSRDICQRGTSLTIQCQVDSQVTMMFWYRQQPGQSLTLIATANQGSEATYESGFVIDKFPISRPNLTFSTLTVSNMSPEDSSIYLCSVDWDSQETQYFGPGTRLLVL.

The chain carries TRBV29-1 and TRBJ1-2; D is undetermined. Germline lookup yields CDR1 SQVTM and CDR2 ANQGSEA. Trimming took off 3 bases at V and 5 bases at J, with 7 bases between the two ends. CDR3 length: 11 residues. As DNA, the CDR3 is TGCAGCGTTGAGAAACGATATGGCTACACCTTC. Protein product: CSVEKRYGYTF.

The sample holds many counts of this clonotype. The genes are TRBV29-1 and TRBJ1-2; no firm D call. Germline-derived CDR1 and CDR2 are SQVTM and ANQGSEA. Trimming left V 4 bases short and J 5 bases short, with 8 bases between. The CDR3 length is 11 residues. The CDR3 bases are TGCAGCGTTGGCCCGGATTATGGCTACACCTTC. Translated: CSVGPDYGYTF.

This clonotype was seen at least ten times. This chain links TRBV11-2 with TRBJ2-3; no clear D gene. Germline lookup yields CDR1 SGHAT and CDR2 FQNNGV. V lost 5 bases and J 5 bases, leaving 8 bases between the germline ends. The CDR3 length is 12 residues. DNA of the CDR3: TGTGCCAGCAGCCACGGCGAAGATACGCAGTATTTT. Protein product: CASSHGEDTQYF.

This clonotype occurred many times. J is TRBJ1-1 and V is TRBV7-9; maybe TRBD1 (5 bases). This CDR3 comprises 13 residues. Germline V gives CDR1 SEHNR, CDR2 FQNEAQ (reference sequence). The ends were cut back, 7 bases at V and 4 bases at J, with 13 bases in the middle. CDR3 DNA: TGTGCCAGCATCCTTACAGGCGGCACTGAAGCTTTCTTT. It encodes CASILTGGTEAFF.

This clonotype appeared a few times. V usage is TRBV20-1 and J usage is TRBJ2-4; no reliable D call. CDR3 length equals 14 residues. Germline V gives CDR1 DFQATT, CDR2 SNEGSKA (reference sequence). Trimming stripped 3 bases from V and 6 bases from J, with 15 bases between. The CDR3 nucleotides read TGCAGTGCTAGGGAGCAGTCGGGCGGAAACATTCAGTACTTC. Amino acid sequence: CSAREQSGGNIQYF.

The rearrangement uses TRBV5-1 and TRBJ2-7; no definite D call. From germline, CDR1 is SGHRS and CDR2 YFSETQ. The CDR3 runs 16 residues. The V gene lost 4 bases and the J gene lost 6 bases, with 23 bases spanning the gap. The CDR3 DNA reads as TGCGCCAGCAGCCTTCGGGCAGCCCCCACCTCCCGCGAGCAGTACTTC. Its translation: CASSLRAAPTSREQYF.

This clonotype was counted at least ten times. The gene calls are TRBV7-8 and TRBJ2-3; D tentatively reads TRBD1 or TRBD2 (6 bases each). The germline V gene encodes CDR1 SGHVS and CDR2 FQNEAQ. V shed 6 bases and J shed 5 bases, with 18 bases lying between them. The CDR3 extends over 15 amino acids. CDR3 in amino acids: CASSQPVGGRDTQYF. The CDR3 DNA sequence: TGTGCCAGCAGTCAACCGGTGGGGGGCCGAGATACGCAGTATTTT. The variable domain in full, completed from reference TRBV7-8 and TRBJ2-3, reads GAGVSQSPRYKVAKRGQDVALRCDPISGHVSLFWYQQALGQGPEFLTYFQNEAQLDKSGLPSDRFFAERPEGSVSTLKIQRTQQEDSAVYLCASSQPVGGRDTQYFGPGTRLTVL.

This clonotype was detected a few times. A read error may produce the germline difference seen at one junction end. The CDR3 region has the DNA TGTGCTAGCAGCCTTGGACTAGAGGCCGGGGAGCTGTTTTTT. Protein sequence: CASSLGLEAGELFF. The chain couples TRBV7-7 to TRBJ2-2, with 7 bases that match TRBD2. The CDR3 loop spans 14 amino acids. CDR1 and CDR2 (germline): SSHAT, FNYEAQ (reference sequence).

This clonotype has ten or more counts. The chain links TRBV7-8 to TRBJ2-1, with 8 nucleotides matching TRBD1. Germline loops: CDR1 SGHVS, CDR2 FQNEAQ. This CDR3 is built from 15 residues. V lost 5 bases, J lost 4 bases, and 7 bases stayed unmatched. DNA of the CDR3: TGTGCCAGCAGCCTATCGGGACAGGATTACAATGAGCAGTTCTTC. It yields the protein CASSLSGQDYNEQFF.

About this clonotype: Relative to the germline gene, one junction end is altered; a read error may explain this. The chain combines TRBV11-3 with TRBJ1-2; a possible D gene is TRBD1 (5 bases). CDR1 SGHNT and CDR2 YENEEA come from the germline V gene. This CDR3 region has 14 residues. DNA of the CDR3: TGTGCCGGCAGCCCAGGGACTCCTAACTATGGCTACACCTTC. It is translated as CAGSPGTPNYGYTF.

This clonotype was seen ten or more times. The V call is TRBV6-4, the J call TRBJ1-1; D is uncertain. Germline loops: CDR1 MRHNA, CDR2 SNTAGT. This CDR3 spans 11 amino acids. Trimming pared 7 bases from V and 8 bases from J, leaving 11 bases between. The CDR3 spells CASTRFHEAFF. CDR3 coding DNA: TGTGCCAGCACTCGCTTCCACGAAGCTTTCTTT.

In this sample, this clonotype turned up a few times. This chain uses TRBV12-3 or TRBV12-4 with TRBJ1-5; D is uncertain. The CDR3 length is 12 residues. V gave up 4 bases and J gave up 11 bases, with 12 bases separating them. CDR3 in DNA: TGTGCCAGCAGTTGGGGAGTCGGGGCCCAGCATTTT. Protein: CASSWGVGAQHF.

This clonotype was observed a handful of times. The gene calls are TRBV19 and TRBJ1-4; 9 bases align to TRBD1. This CDR3 has 13 residues. The ends lost 9 bases at V and 5 bases at J; junction bases unmatched: 4. Germline V lookup: CDR1 LNHDA, CDR2 SQIVND (reference sequence). The CDR3: CASLGQGNEKLFF. As DNA, the CDR3 is TGTGCCAGCCTCGGACAGGGGAATGAAAAACTGTTTTTT.

This clonotype was counted only a few times. J is TRBJ2-1 and V is TRBV9; TRBD2 matches at 13 bases. Trimming removed 2 bases from V and 8 bases from J; junction bases left unmatched: 4. The CDR3 consists of 15 residues. Germline assignment: CDR1 SGDLS and CDR2 YYNGEE. CDR3 in DNA: TGTGCCAGCAGCGTGACTAGCGGGAGGATGGATGAGCAGTTCTTC. Residues: CASSVTSGRMDEQFF. Complete variable domain (other parts from reference TRBV9 and TRBJ2-1): DSGVTQTPKHLITATGQRVTLRCSPRSGDLSVYWYQQSLDQGLQFLIQYYNGEERAKGNILERFSAQQFPDLHSELNLSSLELGDSALYFCASSVTSGRMDEQFFGPGTRLTVL.

This clonotype appeared many times. CDR3 in amino acids: CAWSLVASENTGELFF. Written as DNA, the CDR3 is TGTGCCTGGAGTTTGGTTGCTAGTGAAAACACCGGGGAGCTGTTTTTT. V and J are TRBV30 and TRBJ2-2; D is unclear. Germline V lookup: CDR1 GTSNPN, CDR2 SVGIG (reference sequence). CDR3 length equals 16 residues. Trimming took off 2 bases at V and 2 bases at J, with 15 bases between the two ends.

This clonotype was counted between two and nine times. This sequence joins TRBV28 and TRBJ2-1, with 9 bases identical to TRBD2. Germline V gene data show CDR1 as MDHEN and CDR2 as SYDVKM. The CDR3 runs 14 residues. V was clipped by 5 bases and J by 8 bases; unmatched bases: 7. The CDR3 coding sequence is TGTGCCAGCAGTATGAGAAGCGGGAGGTATGAGCAGTTCTTC. It is translated as CASSMRSGRYEQFF.

At least ten counts were recorded for this clonotype. The J gene is TRBJ2-5, the V gene TRBV30; 12 nucleotides match TRBD2. This CDR3 region has 15 residues. Germline V gene lookup returns CDR1 GTSNPN and CDR2 SVGIG (reference sequence). J was trimmed by 1 base and V by 7 bases; bases with no gene match: 7. CDR3 sequence: CASGLAGRSQETQYF. The CDR3 DNA reads TGTGCCTCAGGACTAGCGGGGAGAAGCCAAGAGACCCAGTACTTC.

This clonotype has only a few counts. The chain is built from TRBV6-1 and TRBJ2-2; 13 nucleotides agree with TRBD2. The V and J ends lost 4 bases and 4 bases, in that order; junction bases with no gene match: 0. Germline values: CDR1 MNHNS, CDR2 SASEGT. The CDR3 spans 15 residues. CDR3 DNA: TGTGCCAGCAGTGGACTAGCGGGAGGCACCGGGGAGCTGTTTTTT. This encodes CASSGLAGGTGELFF.

J is TRBJ1-2 and V is TRBV3-1; TRBD1 matches 9 bases. The CDR3 length is 13 residues. The germline V gene encodes CDR1 LGHDT and CDR2 YNNKEL (reference sequence). Trimming took 2 bases from V and 7 from J; bases not matched to a gene: 2. The CDR3 region is CASSQRTGVGYTF. The CDR3 bases are TGTGCCAGCAGCCAAAGGACAGGGGTTGGCTACACCTTC.

A few counts support this clonotype. This chain links TRBV28 with TRBJ1-4; D remains ambiguous. The V end was cut by 10 bases, the J end by 2 bases, with 11 bases between. The CDR3 extends over 13 amino acids. The germline CDR1 and CDR2 sequences are MDHEN and SYDVKM. The CDR3 reads CAIGGGTNEKLFF. The CDR3 nucleotides read TGTGCCATTGGAGGTGGGACTAATGAAAAACTGTTTTTT.

This clonotype was counted only a few times. The chain couples TRBV4-3 to TRBJ1-3; D remains ambiguous. Germline V lookup: CDR1 LGHNA, CDR2 YSLEER. V was cut by 2 bases and J by 0 bases, with 8 bases left in between. The CDR3 runs to 15 residues. CDR3 loop: CASSQRPASGNTIYF. The CDR3, as DNA: TGCGCCAGCAGCCAAAGGCCTGCCTCTGGAAACACCATATATTTT.